One sample yielded the 18 T cell receptor beta chains listed below, sequenced in a study of T cell responses to AZD1222 COVID-19 vaccine. Sequencing used immunoSEQ multiplex PCR; TCRdb keeps in-frame clones, though not all of them. There are under 75,000 clones in the sample; about 90% occur only once, and roughly a sixth lies in the top ten. The sample here was peripheral blood, taken on day 0 of AZD1222 vaccination. The receptors originated from an adult in good health.

The chain employs TRBV7-9 and TRBJ1-1; 8 bases are a match to TRBD1. V was clipped by 5 bases and J by 11 bases; unmatched bases: 4. Germline V lookup: CDR1 SEHNR, CDR2 FQNEAQ (reference sequence). This CDR3 region has 11 residues. DNA for the CDR3: TGTGCCAGCAGCATAACAGGGGGGGCTTTCTTT. This gives the protein CASSITGGAFF.

The chain combines TRBV5-1 with TRBJ1-4; 8 bases line up with TRBD1. The CDR3 is made up of 15 amino acids. Trimming at V came to 5 bases and at J to 3 bases, leaving 6 bases not matched to a gene. The germline V gene encodes CDR1 SGHRS and CDR2 YFSETQ. The CDR3 region has the DNA TGCGCCAGCAGTCAAAGGACAGGGTCTAATGAAAAACTGTTTTTT. Protein sequence: CASSQRTGSNEKLFF.

The rearrangement joins TRBV7-9 to TRBJ2-3; 9 bases align to TRBD2. CDR3 length equals 16 residues. CDR1 is SEHNR, CDR2 FQNEAQ, per germline (reference sequence). V was clipped by 5 bases and J by 2 bases; unmatched bases: 8. Here the CDR3 reads CASSHSAGGYTDTQYF. The CDR3 bases are TGTGCCAGCAGCCACTCAGCGGGGGGCTACACAGATACGCAGTATTTT.

The chain combines TRBV7-9 with TRBJ1-2, with D tentatively TRBD1 (6 bases). This CDR3 contains 15 residues. CDR1 and CDR2 from the germline V gene are SEHNR and FQNEAQ (reference sequence). The ends were cut back, 6 bases at V and 5 bases at J, with 19 bases in the middle. In DNA form, the CDR3 reads TGTGCCAGCAGTTTAAACGACAGGCCGACATATGGCTACACCTTC. This translates into CASSLNDRPTYGYTF.

The chain recombines TRBV3-1 (or the pseudogene TRBV3-2) with TRBJ2-4; tentatively, D is TRBD2 (6 bases). The V end lost 1 base, the J end lost 4 bases, and 14 bases lay between the germline ends. Germline-derived CDR1 and CDR2 are LGHDT and YNNKEL (reference sequence). The CDR3 sequence is 16 residues long. The CDR3 region is CASSQGGVTAKNIQYF. DNA for the CDR3: TGTGCCAGCAGCCAAGGGGGGGTAACAGCTAAAAACATTCAGTACTTC.

This chain joins TRBV5-6 and TRBJ2-7; 7 bases agree with TRBD1. The V gene's germline CDR1 is SGHDT and CDR2 YYEEEE. The CDR3 extends over 16 amino acids. V shed 0 bases and J 3 bases; nucleotides not matched to a gene: 9. CDR3 sequence: CASSLGPTGLIYEQYF. The DNA of the CDR3 is TGTGCCAGCAGCTTGGGCCCGACAGGGCTGATCTACGAGCAGTACTTC.

CDR3 DNA: TGTGCCAGCAGCTCGAAACCGACGTACGAGCAGTACTTC. Translated: CASSSKPTYEQYF. J is TRBJ2-7 and V is TRBV11-3; D uncertain. The CDR3 is 13 amino acids. Germline V lookup: CDR1 SGHNT, CDR2 YENEEA. Trimming cost V 4 bases and J 4 bases, with 11 bases left between them.

This chain joins TRBV6-5 and TRBJ1-1, with unresolved D. The CDR3 spans 15 residues. Germline assignment: CDR1 MNHEY and CDR2 SVGAGI. V dropped 7 bases and J dropped 10 bases, with 25 bases sitting between them. CDR3 loop: CASTPGSGSSRGAFF. In nucleotides, the CDR3 is TGTGCCAGCACCCCTGGGTCGGGGTCCTCTCGAGGAGCTTTCTTT.

J is TRBJ2-3 and V is TRBV7-2; D not certain. Trimming left V 0 bases short and J 3 bases short, with 1 base between. The CDR3 is made up of 12 amino acids. CDR1 is SGHTA, CDR2 FQGNSA, per germline. The CDR3 protein is CASSLATDTQYF. CDR3 DNA sequence: TGTGCCAGCAGCTTAGCGACAGATACGCAGTATTTT.

V and J are TRBV18 and TRBJ2-7, with D possibly called TRBD1 or TRBD2 (6 bases each). CDR1 is KGHSH and CDR2 is LQKENI in the germline V gene. The CDR3 length is 14 residues. Trimming removed 4 bases from V and 2 bases from J, with 12 bases in between. The CDR3, as DNA: TGTGCCAGCTCACGTGAGGGGGGCCCCTACGAGCAGTACTTC. Its protein is CASSREGGPYEQYF.

This clone is a singleton in its sample. The J gene is TRBJ1-6, the V gene TRBV11-3; D is unclear. The CDR3 length is 18 residues. The V and J ends lost 2 bases and 5 bases respectively, with 19 bases between them. Germline assignment: CDR1 SGHNT and CDR2 YENEEA. This CDR3 is CASSLIPLGEVDNSPLHF. CDR3 DNA: TGTGCCAGCAGCTTAATCCCTCTTGGGGAAGTGGATAATTCACCCCTCCACTTT.

The chain uses TRBV6-5 and TRBJ1-1, with D possibly matching TRBD1 (5 bases). Trimming removed 0 bases from V and 8 bases from J, with 13 bases in between. The CDR3 runs 14 residues. The germline V gene has CDR1 MNHEY and CDR2 SVGAGI. The CDR3 loop reads CASSYSSGAGEAFF. The CDR3 nucleotides are TGTGCCAGCAGTTACTCGTCTGGGGCAGGCGAAGCTTTCTTT.

The chain combines TRBV5-6 with TRBJ2-7; 11 bases line up with TRBD1. Trimming cost V 4 bases and J 5 bases; bases outside gene matches: 8. The CDR3 is made up of 15 amino acids. Germline V gene lookup returns CDR1 SGHDT and CDR2 YYEEEE. CDR3 protein: CASSLPGQGVDEQYF. The CDR3 DNA reads TGTGCCAGCAGCCTTCCGGGACAGGGGGTCGACGAGCAGTACTTC.

With regard to this clone: At one of its ends the junction is not consistent with the germline gene, which may arise from a read error. This chain links TRBV7-7 with TRBJ1-3, with D perhaps matching TRBD1 (6 bases). Germline CDR1 and CDR2: SSHAT and FNYEAQ (reference sequence). CDR3 length equals 15 residues. CDR3 region: CASSPGHFAGNTIYF. For the CDR3, the DNA is TGTGCTAGCAGCCCGGGACACTTCGCGGGAAACACCATATATTTT. The full variable domain, completed using reference TRBV7-7 and TRBJ1-3, is GAGVSQSPRYKVTKRGQDVTLRCDPISSHATLYWYQQALGQGPEFLTYFNYEAQPDKSGLPSDRFSAERPEGSISTLTIQRTEQRDSAMYRCASSPGHFAGNTIYFGEGSWLTVV.

The CDR3 bases are TGTGCCAGCAGTTTATCTGACGGAGCGGTCACTGAAGCTTTCTTT. Translated, it gives CASSLSDGAVTEAFF. The V call is TRBV27, the J call TRBJ1-1; D not resolved. CDR3 size: 15 residues. V was clipped by 0 bases and J by 4 bases, with 12 bases between them. CDR1 is MNHEY and CDR2 is SMNVEV in the germline V gene (reference sequence).

The chain recombines TRBV6-5 with TRBJ1-2, with TRBD1 identical over 9 bases. Per germline, CDR1 MNHEY and CDR2 SVGAGI. The CDR3 loop spans 15 amino acids. J lost 7 bases, V lost 2 bases, and 8 bases had no gene match. This CDR3 is CASSYLDRGLGGYTF. The CDR3 region has the DNA TGTGCCAGCAGTTACCTGGACAGGGGATTAGGTGGCTACACCTTC.

The chain has TRBV6-4 and TRBJ1-1; D is perhaps TRBD1 (5 bases). This CDR3 region has 13 residues. V lost 3 bases and J lost 6, with 11 bases in between. Germline lookup yields CDR1 MRHNA and CDR2 SNTAGT. For the CDR3, the DNA is TGTGCCAGCAGTGATATCCCGGGGGCTGAAGCTTTCTTT. It is translated as CASSDIPGAEAFF.

DNA of the CDR3: TGCAGCGTCCCCGGGGGACCTAACTATGGCTACACCTTC. As protein: CSVPGGPNYGYTF. J is TRBJ1-2 and V is TRBV29-1, with a tentative D call TRBD1 (5 bases). Trimming took 6 bases from V and 0 from J, leaving 11 bases between them. The CDR3 sequence is 13 residues long. CDR1 SQVTM and CDR2 ANQGSEA come from the germline V gene.